Included here is one T cell receptor beta chain sequence, with context. CDR1 and CDR2 from the germline V gene are SGDLS and YYNGEE. The CDR3 contains 14 residues. Trimming pared 0 bases from V and 9 bases from J, leaving 13 bases between. The data were obtained in a study of CD8+ T cells in alopecia areata. Reverse transcribed after extraction, RNA yielded cDNA as the sequencing template. Assay: immunoSEQ multiplex PCR; the TCRdb copy retains only in-frame clones and omits some. The top ten clones hold roughly a third of a sample with about 150,000 clones, approximately 56% of them seen once. The chain couples TRBV9 to TRBJ2-1; unclear D gene. Sample: CD8+ T cells sorted from blood. The TCR originated in a human donor in good health. CDR3 DNA sequence: TGTGCCAGCAGCGTAGCTGACGCCCCCACTGAGCAGTTCTTC. Translated: CASSVADAPTEQFF.